A selection of T cell receptor beta chains follows, all from one sample in a study of CD8 T cells in ankylosing spondylitis. TCRdb used MiXCR to reprocess the 5' RACE reads, holding one entry per CDR3 protein. Of approximately 200,000 distinct CDR3 sequences in the sample, 13% were seen once. What was sequenced was blood, either unsorted or a sorted T cell fraction (not recorded which). The origin of the receptors is a female donor with ankylosing spondylitis or in good health (not recorded which). Each CDR3 is given with its conserved first and last residue. The size entry is marked missing in some rows and otherwise reads once, few, many or a size class.

CDR3aa	j_gene	abundance	v_gene
CASSLTPPGETWVQQYF	TRBJ2-7	many	TRBV7-6
CASSFSMQGAYGNQPQHF	TRBJ1-5	few	TRBV7-3
CASSEGTGGLYGYTF	TRBJ1-2	-	TRBV7-2
CASSFAFNQPQHF	TRBJ1-5	many	TRBV27
CASGTSGITDTQYF	TRBJ2-3	-	TRBV6-2/TRBV6-3
CASSQIGLAGRGEQFF	TRBJ2-1	-	TRBV4-3
CAISQQTSGHLNEQFF	TRBJ2-1	-	TRBV10-3
CASSLRMANEQFF	TRBJ2-1	many	TRBV7-2
CASTTDDRIPIWYGYTF	TRBJ1-2	many	TRBV6-2/TRBV6-3
CSAPVGTVYGYTF	TRBJ1-2	few	TRBV20-1
CASSQDRIADTQYF	TRBJ2-3	many	TRBV14
CASSSNRPELSDEQFF	TRBJ2-1	many	TRBV7-3
CASSPGTHNEQFF	TRBJ2-1	many	TRBV14
CASSLLLAGAYNEQFF	TRBJ2-1	-	TRBV28
CATVGGINTGELFF	TRBJ2-2	few	TRBV7-8
CASSPQGRAEAFF	TRBJ1-1	many	TRBV5-6
CASSPGDRGPTEAFF	TRBJ1-1	few	TRBV7-9
CASSQGDSSNQPQHF	TRBJ1-5	many	TRBV12-3/TRBV12-4
CAIRDSESSYNEQFF	TRBJ2-1	many	TRBV10-3
CASSARASEGKLFF	TRBJ1-4	many	TRBV6-1
CASSEGSSGANVLTF	TRBJ2-6	many	TRBV9
CASMAGGSGGYNEQFF	TRBJ2-1	-	TRBV12-3/TRBV12-4
CASSQPSGYEQYF	TRBJ2-7	many	TRBV4-2
CASSLGVTSGMETQYF	TRBJ2-5	many	TRBV7-2
CASSSTVVEQYF	TRBJ2-7	-	TRBV6-6
CASSSSGGRGQPQHF	TRBJ1-5	many	TRBV28
CATSDVDRGGSNQPQHF	TRBJ1-5	-	TRBV24-1
CASTPCRVYNEQFF	TRBJ2-1	few	TRBV6-2/TRBV6-3
CASSYSYTDTQYF	TRBJ2-3	many	TRBV6-5
CASSLAQAADEQYF	TRBJ2-7	-	TRBV5-1
CASSAGTGIPYNEQFF	TRBJ2-1	few	TRBV4-2
CASSYGAMSQGSQPQHF	TRBJ1-5	many	TRBV6-2/TRBV6-3
CASSRDRDQETQYF	TRBJ2-5	-	TRBV5-1
CSARDLETSGAYNEQFF	TRBJ2-1	many	TRBV20-1
CASSSNRGLALAGSTDTQYF	TRBJ2-3	-	TRBV12-3/TRBV12-4
CASSYLFTDTQYF	TRBJ2-3	few	TRBV27
CSVELGALTGELFF	TRBJ2-2	-	TRBV29-1